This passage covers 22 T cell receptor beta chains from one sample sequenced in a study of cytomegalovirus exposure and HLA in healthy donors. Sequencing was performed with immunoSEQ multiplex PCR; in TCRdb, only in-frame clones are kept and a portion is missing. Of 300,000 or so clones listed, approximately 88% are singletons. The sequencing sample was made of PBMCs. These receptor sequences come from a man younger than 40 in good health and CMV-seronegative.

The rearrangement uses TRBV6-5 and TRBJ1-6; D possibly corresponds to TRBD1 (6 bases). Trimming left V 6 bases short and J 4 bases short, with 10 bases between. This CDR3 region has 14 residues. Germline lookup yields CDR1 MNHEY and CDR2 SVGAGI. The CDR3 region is CASSWDMYNSPLHF. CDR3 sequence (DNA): TGTGCCAGCAGCTGGGACATGTATAATTCACCCCTCCACTTT.

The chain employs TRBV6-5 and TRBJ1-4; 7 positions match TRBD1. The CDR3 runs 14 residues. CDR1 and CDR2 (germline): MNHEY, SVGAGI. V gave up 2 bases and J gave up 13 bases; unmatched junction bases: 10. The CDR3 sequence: CASSYAPGQQGLFF. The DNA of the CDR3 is TGTGCCAGCAGTTACGCCCCGGGACAGCAAGGACTGTTTTTT.

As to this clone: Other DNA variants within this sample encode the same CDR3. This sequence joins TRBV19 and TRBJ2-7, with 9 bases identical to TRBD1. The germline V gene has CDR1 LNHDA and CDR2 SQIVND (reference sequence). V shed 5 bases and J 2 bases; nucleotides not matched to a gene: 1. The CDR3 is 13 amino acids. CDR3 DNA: TGTGCCAGTAGTCGGACAGGGGCCTACGAGCAGTACTTC. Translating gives CASSRTGAYEQYF.

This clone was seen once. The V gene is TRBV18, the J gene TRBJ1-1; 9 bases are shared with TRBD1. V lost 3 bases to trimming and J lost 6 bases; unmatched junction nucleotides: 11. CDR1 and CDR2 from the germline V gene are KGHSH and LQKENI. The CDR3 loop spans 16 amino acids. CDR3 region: CASSPSAGTGISEAFF. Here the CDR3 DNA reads TGTGCCAGCTCACCTTCCGCCGGGACAGGGATCTCTGAAGCTTTCTTT.

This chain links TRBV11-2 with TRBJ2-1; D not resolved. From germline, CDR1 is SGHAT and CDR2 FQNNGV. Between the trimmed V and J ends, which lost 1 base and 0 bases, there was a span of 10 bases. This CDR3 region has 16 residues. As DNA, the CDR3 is TGTGCCAGCAGCTTAGGGTATGGTAGCTCCTACAATGAGCAGTTCTTC. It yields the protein CASSLGYGSSYNEQFF.

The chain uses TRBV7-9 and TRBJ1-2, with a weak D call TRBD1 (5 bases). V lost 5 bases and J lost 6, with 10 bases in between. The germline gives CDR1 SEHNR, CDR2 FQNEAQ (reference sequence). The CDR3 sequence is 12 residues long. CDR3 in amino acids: CASSLGEDGYTF. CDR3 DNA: TGTGCCAGCAGCCTAGGGGAGGATGGCTACACCTTC. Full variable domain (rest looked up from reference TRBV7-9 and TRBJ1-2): DTGVSQNPRHKITKRGQNVTFRCDPISEHNRLYWYRQTLGQGPEFLTYFQNEAQLEKSRLLSDRFSAERPKGSFSTLEIQRTEQGDSAMYLCASSLGEDGYTFGSGTRLTVV.

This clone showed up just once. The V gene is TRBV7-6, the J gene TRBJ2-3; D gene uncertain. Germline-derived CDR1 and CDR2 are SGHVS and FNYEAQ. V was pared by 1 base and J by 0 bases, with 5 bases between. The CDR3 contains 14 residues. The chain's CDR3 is CASSLGQSTDTQYF. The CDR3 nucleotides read TGTGCCAGCAGCTTAGGGCAAAGCACAGATACGCAGTATTTT. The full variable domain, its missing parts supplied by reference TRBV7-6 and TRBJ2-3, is GAGVSQSPRYKVTKRGQDVALRCDPISGHVSLYWYRQALGQGPEFLTYFNYEAQQDKSGLPNDRFSAERPEGSISTLTIQRTEQRDSAMYRCASSLGQSTDTQYFGPGTRLTVL.

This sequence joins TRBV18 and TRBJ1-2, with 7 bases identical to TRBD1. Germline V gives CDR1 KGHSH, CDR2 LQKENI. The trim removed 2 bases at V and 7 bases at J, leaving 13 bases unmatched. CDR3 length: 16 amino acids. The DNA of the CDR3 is TGTGCCAGCTCACCAACCCTACAGGGGCAAGATCGTGGCTACACCTTC. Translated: CASSPTLQGQDRGYTF.

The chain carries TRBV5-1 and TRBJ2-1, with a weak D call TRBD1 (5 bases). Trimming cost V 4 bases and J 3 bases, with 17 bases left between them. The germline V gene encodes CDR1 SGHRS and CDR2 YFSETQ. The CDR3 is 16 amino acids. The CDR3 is CASSPLSQGNYNEQFF. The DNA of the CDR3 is TGCGCCAGCAGCCCCCTGAGTCAGGGTAACTACAATGAGCAGTTCTTC.

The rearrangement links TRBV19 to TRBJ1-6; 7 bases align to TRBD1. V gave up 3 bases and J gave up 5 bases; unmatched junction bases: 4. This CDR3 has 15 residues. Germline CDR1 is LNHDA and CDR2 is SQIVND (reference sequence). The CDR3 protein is CASSMGQLDNSPLHF. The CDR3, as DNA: TGTGCCAGTAGTATGGGACAGCTCGATAATTCACCCCTCCACTTT.

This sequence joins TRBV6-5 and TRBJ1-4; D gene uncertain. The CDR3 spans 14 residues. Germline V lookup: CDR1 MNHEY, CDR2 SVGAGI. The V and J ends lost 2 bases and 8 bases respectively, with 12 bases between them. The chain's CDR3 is CASSYRLPGEKLFF. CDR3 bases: TGTGCCAGCAGTTACCGTCTGCCCGGGGAAAAACTGTTTTTT.

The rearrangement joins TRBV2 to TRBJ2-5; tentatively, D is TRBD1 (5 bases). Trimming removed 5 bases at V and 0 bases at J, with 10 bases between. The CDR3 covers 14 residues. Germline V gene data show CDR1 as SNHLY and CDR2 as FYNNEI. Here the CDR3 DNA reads TGTGCCAGCAGTCGTCGGACAAACCAAGAGACCCAGTACTTC. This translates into CASSRRTNQETQYF.

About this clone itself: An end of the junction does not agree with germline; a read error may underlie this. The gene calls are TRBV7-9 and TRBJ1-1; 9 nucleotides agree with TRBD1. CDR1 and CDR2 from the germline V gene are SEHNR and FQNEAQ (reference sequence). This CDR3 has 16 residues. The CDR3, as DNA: TGTGCCAGCAGCTTATCGTCCACAGCCGGGACAGGGTTCTTGTGGTTT. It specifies CASSLSSTAGTGFLWF.

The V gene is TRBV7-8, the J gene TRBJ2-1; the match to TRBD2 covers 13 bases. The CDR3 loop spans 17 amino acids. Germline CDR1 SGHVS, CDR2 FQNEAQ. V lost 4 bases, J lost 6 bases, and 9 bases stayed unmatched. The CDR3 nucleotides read TGTGCCAGCAGCTCCTTTACTAGCGGGGGGGCTCGCAATGAGCAGTTCTTC. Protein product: CASSSFTSGGARNEQFF.

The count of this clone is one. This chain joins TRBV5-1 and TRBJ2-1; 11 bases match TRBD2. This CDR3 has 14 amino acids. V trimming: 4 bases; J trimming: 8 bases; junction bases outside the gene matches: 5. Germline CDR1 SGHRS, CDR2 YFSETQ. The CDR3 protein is CASSLGLAGYEQFF. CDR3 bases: TGCGCCAGCAGCCTAGGACTAGCGGGTTATGAGCAGTTCTTC.

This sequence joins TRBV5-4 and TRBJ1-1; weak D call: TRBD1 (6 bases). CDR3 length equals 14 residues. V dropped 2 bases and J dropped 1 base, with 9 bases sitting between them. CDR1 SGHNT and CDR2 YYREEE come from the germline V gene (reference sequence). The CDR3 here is CASSFWTANTEAFF. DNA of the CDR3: TGTGCCAGCAGCTTCTGGACAGCGAACACTGAAGCTTTCTTT.

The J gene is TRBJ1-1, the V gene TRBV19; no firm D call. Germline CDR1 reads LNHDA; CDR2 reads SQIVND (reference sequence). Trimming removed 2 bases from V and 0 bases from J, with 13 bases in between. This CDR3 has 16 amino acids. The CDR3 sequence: CASSIRGSLMNTEAFF. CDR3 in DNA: TGTGCCAGTAGTATACGGGGATCCCTCATGAACACTGAAGCTTTCTTT.

The CDR3 DNA follows: TGCGCCAGCAGCTTAATCCGGGACAGCTACGAGCAGTACTTC. Protein: CASSLIRDSYEQYF. The V gene is TRBV5-1, the J gene TRBJ2-7; 7 bases fit TRBD1. With V trimmed by 2 bases and J by 3 bases, 5 bases remained unmatched. The CDR3 has 14 amino acids. The germline gives CDR1 SGHRS, CDR2 YFSETQ.

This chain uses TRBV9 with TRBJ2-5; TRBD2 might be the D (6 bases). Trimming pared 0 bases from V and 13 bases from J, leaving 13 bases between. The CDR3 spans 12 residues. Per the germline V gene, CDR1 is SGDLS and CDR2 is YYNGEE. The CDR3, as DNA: TGTGCCAGCAGCGTAGGGGACGGGGGACCGTACTTC. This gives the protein CASSVGDGGPYF.

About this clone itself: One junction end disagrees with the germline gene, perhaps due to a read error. CDR3 nucleotides: TGTGCCAGCAGTAAAGCGATCGGGGGTCGCTCCTACGAGCAGTACTTC. Residues: CASSKAIGGRSYEQYF. This rearrangement joins TRBV6-1 to TRBJ2-7; tentative D call: TRBD2 (6 bases). Per germline, CDR1 MNHNS and CDR2 SASEGT. The CDR3 consists of 16 residues.

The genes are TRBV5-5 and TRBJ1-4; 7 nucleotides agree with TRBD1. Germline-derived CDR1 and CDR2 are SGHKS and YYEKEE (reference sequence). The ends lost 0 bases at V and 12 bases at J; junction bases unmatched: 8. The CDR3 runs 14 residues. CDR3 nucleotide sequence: TGTGCCAGCAGCTTGGCGGGCAGCCAGGGGGAACTGTTTTTT. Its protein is CASSLAGSQGELFF.

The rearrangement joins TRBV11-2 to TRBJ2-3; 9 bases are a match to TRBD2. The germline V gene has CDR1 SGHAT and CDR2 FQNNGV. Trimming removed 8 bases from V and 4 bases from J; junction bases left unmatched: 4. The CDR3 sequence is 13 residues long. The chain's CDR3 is CASYLAGSDTQYF. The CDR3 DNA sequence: TGTGCCAGCTATCTAGCGGGGTCAGATACGCAGTATTTT.